The 30 T cell receptor beta chains below all came from one sample that was sequenced in a study of cytomegalovirus exposure and HLA in healthy donors. PCR amplification relied on 60 Vbeta primers (plus 13 Jbeta primers). TCRdb's copy holds only in-frame clones and misses some; the assay was immunoSEQ multiplex PCR. This table has around 170,000 clones, about 80% appearing once. The sequenced sample consisted of PBMCs. The source is a woman in her 50s in good health and CMV-seropositive.

In the case of this clone: Its ends do not fully match the called genes, so a read error is possible. CDR3 loop: CASSHWTGDEKLFF. The DNA for the CDR3 is TGTGCCAGCAGCCATTGGACAGGGGATGAAAAACTGTTTTTT. The genes are TRBV4-1 and TRBJ1-4; 9 bases fit TRBD1. CDR1 MGHRA and CDR2 YSYEKL come from the germline V gene. This CDR3 has 14 amino acids.

The V call is TRBV18, the J call TRBJ1-6, with 7 bases lining up with TRBD1. The CDR3 loop spans 14 amino acids. Trimming removed 6 bases from V and 7 bases from J; junction bases left unmatched: 6. In germline, CDR1 is KGHSH, CDR2 LQKENI. The CDR3 DNA follows: TGTGCCAGCTCGCGGGACAGCAGAAATTCACCCCTCCACTTT. Residues: CASSRDSRNSPLHF. The whole variable domain, filled in from reference TRBV18 and TRBJ1-6, reads NAGVMQNPRHLVRRRGQEARLRCSPMKGHSHVYWYRQLPEEGLKFMVYLQKENIIDESGMPKERFSAEFPKEGPSILRIQQVVRGDSAAYFCASSRDSRNSPLHFGNGTRLTVT.

The chain joins TRBV15 to TRBJ1-5; D is unresolved. There are 15 residues in the CDR3. Germline loops: CDR1 LNHNV, CDR2 YYDKDF (reference sequence). Deletions cut 0 bases from V and 2 bases from J, with 8 bases between. The CDR3: CATSREGSGNQPQHF. The CDR3 region has the DNA TGTGCCACCAGCAGAGAGGGGAGCGGCAATCAGCCCCAGCATTTT. Full variable domain (rest looked up from reference TRBV15 and TRBJ1-5): DAMVIQNPRYQVTQFGKPVTLSCSQTLNHNVMYWYQQKSSQAPKLLFHYYDKDFNNEADTPDNFQSRRPNTSFCFLDIRSPGLGDTAMYLCATSREGSGNQPQHFGDGTRLSIL.

The chain joins TRBV7-9 to TRBJ1-2; TRBD1 aligns across 8 bases. The CDR3 has 14 residues. V lost 5 bases, J lost 3 bases, and 5 bases stayed unmatched. Germline V CDR1 and CDR2: SEHNR, FQNEAQ (reference sequence). CDR3 DNA: TGTGCCAGCAGCATCATACAGGGGGACTATGGCTACACCTTC. Protein: CASSIIQGDYGYTF.

This rearrangement joins TRBV27 to TRBJ2-1; 12 bases line up with TRBD2. The CDR3 consists of 18 residues. The ends lost 2 bases at V and 2 bases at J; junction bases unmatched: 7. CDR1 and CDR2 (germline): MNHEY, SMNVEV (reference sequence). CDR3 amino acids: CASSLRASGGAAYNEQFF. The CDR3 coding sequence is TGTGCCAGCAGTTTACGGGCTAGCGGGGGGGCGGCCTACAATGAGCAGTTCTTC.

The CDR3 DNA is TGCGCCAGCAGCCGGGACAGCTCGAACACTGAAGCTTTCTTT. It encodes CASSRDSSNTEAFF. The chain is built from TRBV10-1 and TRBJ1-1; TRBD1 agrees at 7 bases. J was trimmed by 1 base and V by 6 bases; bases with no gene match: 5. This CDR3 has 14 amino acids. CDR1 and CDR2 (germline): WNHNN, SYGVQD (reference sequence).

This chain connects TRBV6-5 to TRBJ1-5; the D gene is possibly TRBD1 (5 bases). The CDR3 runs to 13 residues. Germline CDR1 reads MNHEY; CDR2 reads SVGAGI. V shed 6 bases and J shed 5 bases, with 11 bases lying between them. In DNA form, the CDR3 reads TGTGCCAGCAGCCAGGGTGGGGATCAGCCCCAGCATTTT. It encodes CASSQGGDQPQHF.

J is TRBJ2-2 and V is TRBV5-1, with D possibly TRBD2 on 5 matching bases. This CDR3 has 14 amino acids. Trimming removed 6 bases at V and 4 bases at J, with 13 bases between. Looked up from germline, CDR1 is SGHRS and CDR2 is YFSETQ. CDR3 region: CASIEDWPTGELFF. CDR3 coding DNA: TGCGCCAGCATCGAGGACTGGCCCACCGGGGAGCTGTTTTTT.

Only one count was recorded for this clone. The genes are TRBV6-1 and TRBJ2-5; 8 bases line up with TRBD2. Trimming cost V 2 bases and J 0 bases; bases outside gene matches: 14. The CDR3 is 19 amino acids. From germline, CDR1 is MNHNS and CDR2 SASEGT. CDR3 loop: CASSERRGGLAGNQETQYF. CDR3 coding DNA: TGTGCCAGCAGTGAAAGACGAGGTGGGTTAGCGGGGAACCAAGAGACCCAGTACTTC.

The V and J genes are TRBV6-1 and TRBJ2-1; maybe TRBD1 (5 bases). Trimming removed 4 bases from V and 0 bases from J, with 10 bases in between. The CDR3 totals 15 residues. CDR1 MNHNS and CDR2 SASEGT come from the germline V gene. CDR3 loop: CASSGQPSSYNEQFF. CDR3 DNA: TGTGCCAGCAGTGGACAGCCGAGCTCCTACAATGAGCAGTTCTTC.

This clone appeared a single time. The chain joins TRBV10-3 to TRBJ2-7, with 7 bases aligning to TRBD2. CDR1 is ENHRY and CDR2 is SYGVKD in the germline V gene. V shed 8 bases, J shed 4 bases, and the junction held 8 bases outside the gene matches. This CDR3 spans 13 amino acids. CDR3 protein: CAISEGTKYEQYF. CDR3 bases: TGTGCCATCTCCGAGGGGACTAAGTACGAGCAGTACTTC.

The J gene is TRBJ1-5, the V gene TRBV6-5; 8 nucleotides match TRBD1. The J segment lost 1 base and the V segment lost 7 bases, leaving 6 bases of the junction unmatched. In germline, CDR1 is MNHEY, CDR2 SVGAGI. This CDR3 has 15 amino acids. The CDR3 loop reads CASNQGASSNQPQHF. As DNA, the CDR3 is TGTGCCAGCAACCAGGGGGCTTCGAGCAATCAGCCCCAGCATTTT.

V usage is TRBV7-2 and J usage is TRBJ1-2, with D tentatively TRBD1 (6 bases). The CDR3 has 13 amino acids. CDR1 is SGHTA and CDR2 is FQGNSA in the germline V gene. V was trimmed by 8 bases and J by 3 bases, leaving 13 bases between them. DNA for the CDR3: TGTGCCAGCCGGCAGGGGCCGGACTATGGCTACACCTTC. It encodes CASRQGPDYGYTF.

V is TRBV5-4 and J is TRBJ2-1, with 12 bases identical to TRBD1. J gave up 8 bases and V 5 bases, and 11 bases lay outside the gene matches. CDR1 is SGHNT, CDR2 YYREEE, per germline (reference sequence). CDR3 length: 16 amino acids. DNA for the CDR3: TGTGCCAGCAGGATGCCGGGGACAGGGGGCCAAGATGAGCAGTTCTTC. The encoded protein is CASRMPGTGGQDEQFF. The full variable domain, in which reference TRBV5-4 and TRBJ2-1 provide the parts outside the CDR3, is ETGVTQSPTHLIKTRGQQVTLRCSSQSGHNTVSWYQQALGQGPQFIFQYYREEENGRGNFPPRFSGLQFPNYSSELNVNALELDDSALYLCASRMPGTGGQDEQFFGPGTRLTVL.

The chain uses TRBV5-1 and TRBJ1-1; no firm D call. Germline V gives CDR1 SGHRS, CDR2 YFSETQ. The CDR3 has 15 residues. V lost 0 bases and J lost 3, with 12 bases in between. DNA for the CDR3: TGCGCCAGCAGCTTGGGTCCCACCGGGGACACTGAAGCTTTCTTT. It specifies CASSLGPTGDTEAFF.

The chain couples TRBV27 to TRBJ2-1, with TRBD2 matching 8 bases. The CDR3 extends over 19 amino acids. V lost 7 bases and J lost 0; bases outside the gene matches: 17. Germline loops: CDR1 MNHEY, CDR2 SMNVEV (reference sequence). The CDR3 nucleotides read TGTGCCAGCATAGGCTTGTATGAGGTAGGGACTAGCTCCTACAATGAGCAGTTCTTC. Its translation: CASIGLYEVGTSSYNEQFF.

Points on this clone: Other DNA sequences in the same sample also yield this CDR3. The gene calls are TRBV5-4 and TRBJ2-3; 9 nucleotides align to TRBD2. Germline V gene data show CDR1 as SGHNT and CDR2 as YYREEE (reference sequence). V gave up 0 bases and J gave up 3 bases; unmatched junction bases: 2. The CDR3 covers 15 residues. CDR3 sequence (DNA): TGTGCCAGCAGCTTGGGGCTAGCGGGGACAGATACGCAGTATTTT. Amino acid sequence: CASSLGLAGTDTQYF.

The V call is TRBV4-1, the J call TRBJ2-7; TRBD2 agrees at 10 bases. V trimming: 4 bases; J trimming: 2 bases; junction bases outside the gene matches: 11. The CDR3 has 17 amino acids. The V gene's germline CDR1 is MGHRA and CDR2 YSYEKL. The CDR3 bases are TGCGCCAGCAGCCCTACCGCGAGGACTAGCGGCCCCTACGAGCAGTACTTC. The encoded protein is CASSPTARTSGPYEQYF.

This clone turned up a few times. The chain recombines TRBV30 with TRBJ1-2, with D perhaps matching TRBD1 (6 bases). Germline lookup yields CDR1 GTSNPN and CDR2 SVGIG (reference sequence). This CDR3 is built from 14 residues. V was shortened by 5 bases and J by 4 bases, with 17 bases between the two germline ends. CDR3 in DNA: TGTGCCTGGTTCGCTAGGGCAGGGGTCTATGGCTACACCTTC. Protein product: CAWFARAGVYGYTF.

This clone was picked up one time. In DNA, the CDR3 is TGTGCCAGCAGTTCCTCACAGATTACCGGGGAGCTGTTTTTT. This gives the protein CASSSSQITGELFF. The chain joins TRBV27 to TRBJ2-2; D is unclear. CDR1 is MNHEY, CDR2 SMNVEV, per germline (reference sequence). The CDR3 runs to 14 residues. Between the trimmed V and J ends, which lost 4 bases and 5 bases, there was a span of 11 bases.

This rearrangement joins TRBV5-1 to TRBJ1-3; 8 nucleotides line up with TRBD1. CDR3 size: 17 residues. Germline assignment: CDR1 SGHRS and CDR2 YFSETQ. J lost 0 bases, V lost 3 bases, and 8 bases had no gene match. CDR3 in amino acids: CASSSGGTGGSGNTIYF. Here the CDR3 DNA reads TGCGCCAGCAGCTCAGGGGGTACAGGGGGCTCTGGAAACACCATATATTTT.

V is TRBV6-1 and J is TRBJ1-1; no definite D call. The CDR3 is 13 residues long. Germline V lookup: CDR1 MNHNS, CDR2 SASEGT. Trimming shortened V by 6 bases and J by 6 bases, and 14 bases separated the two germline ends. The DNA of the CDR3 is TGTGCCAGCAGACCCTACAGCATCTCTGAAGCTTTCTTT. It specifies CASRPYSISEAFF.

The rearrangement uses TRBV7-2 and TRBJ2-1, with 8 bases identical to TRBD1. V was pared by 5 bases and J by 4 bases, with 10 bases of the junction left unmatched. Per germline, CDR1 SGHTA and CDR2 FQGNSA. CDR3 length: 16 residues. CDR3 sequence: CASSPPGQGAYNEQFF. Written as DNA, the CDR3 is TGTGCCAGCAGCCCCCCCGGTCAGGGGGCGTACAATGAGCAGTTCTTC.

The chain links TRBV29-1 to TRBJ1-2, with D possibly matching TRBD1 (6 bases). There are 13 residues in the CDR3. The ends were cut back, 3 bases at V and 7 bases at J, with 15 bases in the middle. CDR1 and CDR2 from the germline V gene are SQVTM and ANQGSEA. The CDR3 DNA reads TGCAGCGTTGATCCCCACGACAGGTCTGGCTACACCTTC. This codes for CSVDPHDRSGYTF.

This clone was seen a few times. The chain carries TRBV6-5 and TRBJ2-7, with 8 bases fitting TRBD1. Looked up from germline, CDR1 is MNHEY and CDR2 is SVGAGI. The CDR3 loop spans 13 amino acids. V dropped 6 bases and J dropped 5; count of bases not matched to a gene: 6. CDR3 residues: CASRQGAANEQYF. CDR3 DNA: TGTGCCAGCAGGCAGGGGGCTGCAAACGAGCAGTACTTC.

A remark on this clone: Sequence at one end of the junction differs from germline and may be a read error. This chain uses TRBV25-1 with TRBJ1-6; D call uncertain. Germline V lookup: CDR1 MGHDK, CDR2 SYGVNS. CDR3 length equals 12 residues. The CDR3: CASSLYNSPPHF. DNA of the CDR3: TGTGCCAGCAGCCTCTATAATTCACCCCCCCACTTT.

Here the CDR3 reads CASSPPGLAGGTDTQYF. DNA of the CDR3: TGTGCCAGCAGCCCCCCCGGACTAGCGGGGGGCACAGATACGCAGTATTTT. The chain combines TRBV7-2 with TRBJ2-3; 13 bases match TRBD2. The CDR3 sequence is 17 residues long. The germline gives CDR1 SGHTA, CDR2 FQGNSA. Trimming at V came to 5 bases and at J to 1 base, leaving 6 bases not matched to a gene.

This chain's CDR3 is CASRTGGTSSYNEQFF. The CDR3 nucleotides read TGTGCCAGCAGGACAGGGGGAACGAGCTCCTACAATGAGCAGTTCTTC. The chain employs TRBV28 and TRBJ2-1; 9 nucleotides align to TRBD1. With V trimmed by 6 bases and J by 0 bases, 6 bases remained unmatched. The germline V gene has CDR1 MDHEN and CDR2 SYDVKM. CDR3 size: 16 residues.

This rearrangement joins TRBV9 to TRBJ2-7; TRBD2 matches at 10 bases. The V gene end was trimmed by 0 bases and the J gene end by 3 bases; junction bases not matched to a gene: 6. The germline V gene has CDR1 SGDLS and CDR2 YYNGEE. The CDR3 has 16 residues. The chain's CDR3 is CASSVEAGGDFYEQYF. The DNA for the CDR3 is TGTGCCAGCAGCGTAGAAGCGGGGGGGGACTTCTACGAGCAGTACTTC.

The rearrangement uses TRBV7-8 and TRBJ2-2; TRBD2 agrees at 12 bases. Germline V CDR1 and CDR2: SGHVS, FQNEAQ. There are 19 residues in the CDR3. J gave up 4 bases and V 0 bases, and 9 bases lay outside the gene matches. DNA of the CDR3: TGTGCCAGCAGCTTAGCCCTCCTACCTAGCGGGGGGGGCACCGGGGAGCTGTTTTTT. It translates to CASSLALLPSGGGTGELFF.